The present TCR beta chain was sequenced within a study of T-cell memory formation after mild COVID-19. This clonotype was observed a few times. What it binds is unknown. 5'RACE with constant-segment primers built TCRalpha and TCRbeta cDNA libraries with UMIs. TCRdb reprocessed the 5' RACE reads with MiXCR, giving one entry per CDR3 protein. The repertoire holds 470,000 or so distinct CDR3 sequences, about a sixth seen once, with roughly a fifth in the top ten. General observations from the study: Contracting clones, day 15 to 85, had balanced CD4/CD8, and later expanders favored CD4+. The main location of contracting CD4+ clones was CM and EM, and that of contracting CD8+ clones was EMRA.

The V gene's germline CDR1 is MNHEY and CDR2 SMNVEV (reference sequence). V lost 6 bases, J lost 8 bases, and 10 bases stayed unmatched. This CDR3 is built from 15 residues. The chain recombines TRBV27 with TRBJ2-7, with 13 bases fitting TRBD2. The TCR sequence derives from a man younger than 35 who had mild COVID-19 (a few samples of this study predate the infection). Cell type and time point are not known. Sequenced: PBMCs or a T cell subset sorted from them (not recorded which). The CDR3 coding sequence is TGTGCCAGCAGACTAGCGGGGGGGCTCGGGCATAAGCAGTACTTC. Its translation: CASRLAGGLGHKQYF.